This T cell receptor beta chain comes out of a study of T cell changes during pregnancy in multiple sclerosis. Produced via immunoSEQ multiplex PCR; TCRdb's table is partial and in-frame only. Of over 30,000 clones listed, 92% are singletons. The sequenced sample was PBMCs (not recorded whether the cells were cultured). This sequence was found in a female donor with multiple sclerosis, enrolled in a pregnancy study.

The CDR3 sequence is CASSQDESSQGTMYGYTF. The CDR3, as DNA: TGCGCCAGCAGCCAAGATGAATCATCGCAGGGTACGATGTATGGCTACACCTTC. The chain recombines TRBV4-1 with TRBJ1-2, with D possibly being TRBD1 (5 bases). This CDR3 has 18 residues. Looked up from germline, CDR1 is MGHRA and CDR2 is YSYEKL. Trimming took 0 bases from V and 5 from J, leaving 22 bases between them.